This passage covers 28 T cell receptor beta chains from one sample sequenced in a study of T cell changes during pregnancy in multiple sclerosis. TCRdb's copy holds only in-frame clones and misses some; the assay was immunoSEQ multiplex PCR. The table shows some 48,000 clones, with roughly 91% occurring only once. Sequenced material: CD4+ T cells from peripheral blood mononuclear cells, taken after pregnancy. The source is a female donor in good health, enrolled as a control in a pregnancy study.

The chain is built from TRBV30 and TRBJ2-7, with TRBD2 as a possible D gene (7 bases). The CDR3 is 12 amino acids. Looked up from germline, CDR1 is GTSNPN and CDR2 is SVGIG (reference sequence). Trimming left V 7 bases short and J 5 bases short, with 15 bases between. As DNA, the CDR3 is TGTGCCTCATCAAGGGGGGGGCACGAGCAGTACTTC. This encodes CASSRGGHEQYF.

CDR3 bases: TGTGCCAGCAGCCCTAGAGGGTTCGGCAATCAGCCCCAGCATTTT. Amino acid sequence: CASSPRGFGNQPQHF. The chain has TRBV7-2 and TRBJ1-5; no definite D call. Germline CDR1 reads SGHTA; CDR2 reads FQGNSA. V lost 5 bases, J lost 2 bases, and 13 bases lay in between. This CDR3 has 15 residues.

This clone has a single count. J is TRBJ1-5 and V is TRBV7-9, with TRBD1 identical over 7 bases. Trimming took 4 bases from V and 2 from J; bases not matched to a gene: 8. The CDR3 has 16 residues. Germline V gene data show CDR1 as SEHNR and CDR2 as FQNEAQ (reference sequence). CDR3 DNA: TGTGCCAGCAGCTCCCCCCCCGGGACAGGCAATCAGCCCCAGCATTTT. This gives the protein CASSSPPGTGNQPQHF.

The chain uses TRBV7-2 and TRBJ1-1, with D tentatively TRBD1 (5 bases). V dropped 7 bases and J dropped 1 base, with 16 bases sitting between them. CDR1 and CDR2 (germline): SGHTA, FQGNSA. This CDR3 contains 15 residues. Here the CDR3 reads CASTIDRGSNTEAFF. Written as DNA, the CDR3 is TGTGCCAGCACCATCGACAGAGGATCGAACACTGAAGCTTTCTTT.

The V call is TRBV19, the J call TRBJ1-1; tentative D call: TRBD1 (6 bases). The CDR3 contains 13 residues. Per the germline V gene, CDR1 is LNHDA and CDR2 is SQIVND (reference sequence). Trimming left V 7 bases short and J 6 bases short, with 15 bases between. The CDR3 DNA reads TGTGCCAGTACGATAGGGGGAAGTGCTGAAGCTTTCTTT. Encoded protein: CASTIGGSAEAFF.

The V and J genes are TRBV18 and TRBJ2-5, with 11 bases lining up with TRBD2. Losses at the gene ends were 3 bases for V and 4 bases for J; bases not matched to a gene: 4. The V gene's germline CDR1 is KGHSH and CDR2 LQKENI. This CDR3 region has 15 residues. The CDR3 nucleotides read TGTGCCAGCTCACCGCTAGCGGGAGGAGCAGAGACCCAGTACTTC. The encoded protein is CASSPLAGGAETQYF.

CDR3 coding DNA: TGTGCCAGCAGGGGACTAGCGGGTGGAGAGACCCAGTACTTC. Protein: CASRGLAGGETQYF. V gene TRBV27 combines with J gene TRBJ2-5; 12 positions agree with TRBD2. This CDR3 contains 14 residues. With V trimmed by 6 bases and J by 4 bases, 3 bases remained unmatched. Per germline, CDR1 MNHEY and CDR2 SMNVEV (reference sequence).

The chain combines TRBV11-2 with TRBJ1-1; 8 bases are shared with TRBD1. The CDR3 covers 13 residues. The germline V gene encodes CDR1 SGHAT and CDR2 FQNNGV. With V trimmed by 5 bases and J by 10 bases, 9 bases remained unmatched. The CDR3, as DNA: TGTGCCAGCAGCCACAGGGGGTCATCAGCAGCTTTCTTT. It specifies CASSHRGSSAAFF.

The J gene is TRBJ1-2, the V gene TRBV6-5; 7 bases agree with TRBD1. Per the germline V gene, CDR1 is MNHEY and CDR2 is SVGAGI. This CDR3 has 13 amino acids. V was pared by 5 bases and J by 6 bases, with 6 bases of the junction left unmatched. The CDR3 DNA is TGTGCCAGCAGTCAAGGGACAGCCAATGGCTACACCTTC. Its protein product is CASSQGTANGYTF.

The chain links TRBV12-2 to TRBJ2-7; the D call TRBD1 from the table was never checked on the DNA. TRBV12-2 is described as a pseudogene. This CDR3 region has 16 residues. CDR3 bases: TGTGCAAGTCGCTCGAGGGGTGACCGACAGGCGAGCGAGCAGTACTTC. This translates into CASRSRGDRQASEQYF.

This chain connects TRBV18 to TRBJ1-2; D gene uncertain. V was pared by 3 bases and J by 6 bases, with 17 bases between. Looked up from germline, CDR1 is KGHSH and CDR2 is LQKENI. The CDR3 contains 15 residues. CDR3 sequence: CASSPVVDIQNGYTF. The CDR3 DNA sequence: TGTGCCAGCTCACCGGTGGTAGACATTCAGAATGGCTACACCTTC.

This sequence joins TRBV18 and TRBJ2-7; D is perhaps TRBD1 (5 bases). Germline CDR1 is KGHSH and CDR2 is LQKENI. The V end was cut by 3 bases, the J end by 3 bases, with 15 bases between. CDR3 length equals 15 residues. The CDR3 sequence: CASSPTAGQDYEQYF. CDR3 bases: TGTGCCAGCTCACCTACTGCCGGACAAGACTACGAGCAGTACTTC.

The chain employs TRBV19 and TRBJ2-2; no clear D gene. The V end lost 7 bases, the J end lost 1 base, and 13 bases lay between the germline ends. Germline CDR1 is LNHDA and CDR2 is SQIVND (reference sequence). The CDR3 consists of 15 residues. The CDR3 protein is CASKSHSQNTGELFF. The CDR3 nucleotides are TGTGCCAGTAAGTCCCACAGCCAGAACACCGGGGAGCTGTTTTTT.

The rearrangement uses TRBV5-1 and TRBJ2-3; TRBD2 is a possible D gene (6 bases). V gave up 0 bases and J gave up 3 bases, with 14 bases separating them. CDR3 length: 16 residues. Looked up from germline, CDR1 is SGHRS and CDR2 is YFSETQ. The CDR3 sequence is CASSLASSGRTDTQYF. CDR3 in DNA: TGCGCCAGCAGCTTGGCTTCGAGCGGGCGTACAGATACGCAGTATTTT.

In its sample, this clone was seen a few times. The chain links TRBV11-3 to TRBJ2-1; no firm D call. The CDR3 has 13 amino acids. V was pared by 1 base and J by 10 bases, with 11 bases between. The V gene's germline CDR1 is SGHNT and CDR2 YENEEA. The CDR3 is CASSLARYSEQFF. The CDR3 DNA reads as TGTGCCAGCAGCTTAGCACGTTACAGCGAGCAGTTCTTC.

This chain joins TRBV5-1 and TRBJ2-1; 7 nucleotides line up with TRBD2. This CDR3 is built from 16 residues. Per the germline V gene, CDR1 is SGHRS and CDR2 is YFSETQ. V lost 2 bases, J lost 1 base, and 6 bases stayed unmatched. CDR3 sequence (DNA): TGCGCCAGCAGCTTTGGCGGGGGAGGGTCCTACAATGAGCAGTTCTTC. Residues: CASSFGGGGSYNEQFF.

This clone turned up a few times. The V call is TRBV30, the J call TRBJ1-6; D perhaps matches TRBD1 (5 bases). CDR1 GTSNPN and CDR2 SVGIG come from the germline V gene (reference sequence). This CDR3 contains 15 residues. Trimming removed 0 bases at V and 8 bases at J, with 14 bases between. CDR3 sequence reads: CAWSVAGRLDSPLHF. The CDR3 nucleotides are TGTGCCTGGAGTGTCGCGGGACGGCTGGATTCACCCCTCCACTTT. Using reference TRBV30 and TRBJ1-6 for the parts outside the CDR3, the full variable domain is SQTIHQWPATLVQPVGSPLSLECTVEGTSNPNLYWYRQAAGRGLQLLFYSVGIGQISSEVPQNLSASRPQDRQFILSSKKLLLSDSGFYLCAWSVAGRLDSPLHFGNGTRLTVT.

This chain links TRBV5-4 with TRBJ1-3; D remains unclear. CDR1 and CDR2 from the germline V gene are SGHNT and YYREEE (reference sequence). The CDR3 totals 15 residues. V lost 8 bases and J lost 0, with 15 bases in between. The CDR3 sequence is CASSLAGSSGNTIYF. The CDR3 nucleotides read TGTGCCAGTTCCCTGGCGGGGAGCTCTGGAAACACCATATATTTT.

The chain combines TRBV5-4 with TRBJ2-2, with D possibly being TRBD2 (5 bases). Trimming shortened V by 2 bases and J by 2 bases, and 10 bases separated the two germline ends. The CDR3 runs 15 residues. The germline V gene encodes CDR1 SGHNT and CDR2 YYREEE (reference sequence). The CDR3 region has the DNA TGTGCCAGCAGCTTCAACCGGGAAAACACCGGGGAGCTGTTTTTT. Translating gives CASSFNRENTGELFF. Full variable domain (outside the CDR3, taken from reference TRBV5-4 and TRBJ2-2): ETGVTQSPTHLIKTRGQQVTLRCSSQSGHNTVSWYQQALGQGPQFIFQYYREEENGRGNFPPRFSGLQFPNYSSELNVNALELDDSALYLCASSFNRENTGELFFGEGSRLTVL.

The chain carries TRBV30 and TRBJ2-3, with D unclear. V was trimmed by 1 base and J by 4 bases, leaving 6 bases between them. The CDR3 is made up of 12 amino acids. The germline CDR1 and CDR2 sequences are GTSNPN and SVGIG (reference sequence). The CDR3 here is CAWSGGADTQYF. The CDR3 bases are TGTGCCTGGAGTGGAGGCGCAGATACGCAGTATTTT.

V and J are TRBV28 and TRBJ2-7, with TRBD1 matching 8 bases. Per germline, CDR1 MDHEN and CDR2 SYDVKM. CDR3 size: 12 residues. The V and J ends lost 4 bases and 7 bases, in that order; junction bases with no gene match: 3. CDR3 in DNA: TGTGCCAGCAGTTGGACAGGGTTAGAGCAGTACTTC. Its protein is CASSWTGLEQYF.

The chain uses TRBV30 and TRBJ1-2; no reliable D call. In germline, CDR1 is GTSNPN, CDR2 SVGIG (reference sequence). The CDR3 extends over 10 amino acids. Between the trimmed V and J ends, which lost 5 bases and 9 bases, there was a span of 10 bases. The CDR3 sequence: CAWGPHRYTF. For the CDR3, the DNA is TGTGCCTGGGGGCCCCATCGCTACACCTTC.

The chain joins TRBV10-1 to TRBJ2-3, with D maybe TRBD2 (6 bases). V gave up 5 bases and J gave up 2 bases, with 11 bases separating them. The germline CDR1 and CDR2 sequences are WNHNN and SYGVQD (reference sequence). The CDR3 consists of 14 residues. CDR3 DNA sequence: TGCGCCAGCAGTAAAGGACTACACACAGATACGCAGTATTTT. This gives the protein CASSKGLHTDTQYF.

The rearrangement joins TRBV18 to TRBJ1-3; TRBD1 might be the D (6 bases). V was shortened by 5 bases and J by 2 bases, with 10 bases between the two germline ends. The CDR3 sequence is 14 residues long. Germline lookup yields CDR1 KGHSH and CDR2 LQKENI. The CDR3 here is CASSSGTTGNTIYF. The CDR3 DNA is TGTGCCAGCTCATCGGGGACAACTGGAAACACCATATATTTT. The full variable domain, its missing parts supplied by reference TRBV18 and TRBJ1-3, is NAGVMQNPRHLVRRRGQEARLRCSPMKGHSHVYWYRQLPEEGLKFMVYLQKENIIDESGMPKERFSAEFPKEGPSILRIQQVVRGDSAAYFCASSSGTTGNTIYFGEGSWLTVV.

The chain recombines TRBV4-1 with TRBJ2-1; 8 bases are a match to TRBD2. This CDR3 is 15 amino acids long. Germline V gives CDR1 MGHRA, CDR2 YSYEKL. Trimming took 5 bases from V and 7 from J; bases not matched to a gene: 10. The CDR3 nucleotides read TGCGCCAGCAGCTTCCGACTAGCGAGGAGTAATGAGCAGTTCTTC. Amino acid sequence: CASSFRLARSNEQFF.

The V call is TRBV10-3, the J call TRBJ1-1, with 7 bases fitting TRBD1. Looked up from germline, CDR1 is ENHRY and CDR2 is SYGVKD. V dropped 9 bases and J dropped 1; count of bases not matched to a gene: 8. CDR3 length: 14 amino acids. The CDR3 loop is CAISRTGENTEAFF. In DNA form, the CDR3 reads TGTGCCATTTCGAGGACAGGAGAGAACACTGAAGCTTTCTTT.

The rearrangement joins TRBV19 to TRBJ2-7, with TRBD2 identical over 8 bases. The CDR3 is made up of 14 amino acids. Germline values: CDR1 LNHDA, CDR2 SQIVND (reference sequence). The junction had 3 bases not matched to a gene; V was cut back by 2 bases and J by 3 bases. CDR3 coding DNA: TGTGCCAGTAGTATACCGGGACTAGTCTACGAGCAGTACTTC. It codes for CASSIPGLVYEQYF.

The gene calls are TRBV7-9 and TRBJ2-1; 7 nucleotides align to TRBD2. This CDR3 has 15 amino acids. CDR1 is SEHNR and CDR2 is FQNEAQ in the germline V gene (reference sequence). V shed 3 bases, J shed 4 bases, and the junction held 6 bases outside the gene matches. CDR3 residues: CASSFTGTTYNEQFF. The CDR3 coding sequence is TGTGCCAGCAGCTTTACCGGGACTACTTACAATGAGCAGTTCTTC. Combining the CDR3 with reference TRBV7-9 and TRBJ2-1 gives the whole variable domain DTGVSQNPRHKITKRGQNVTFRCDPISEHNRLYWYRQTLGQGPEFLTYFQNEAQLEKSRLLSDRFSAERPKGSFSTLEIQRTEQGDSAMYLCASSFTGTTYNEQFFGPGTRLTVL.